Below, 32 T cell receptor beta chains from the same sample are listed, as sequenced in a study of STAT5B mutations in CD4+ large granular lymphocyte leukemia. Libraries were prepared by immunoSEQ multiplex PCR; TCRdb keeps only in-frame clonotypes and omits some of them. The table has about 48,000 clones, about 70% seen once. Material: CD4+ T cells from blood buffy coats. These receptor sequences come from a human donor in good health.

V gene TRBV20-1 combines with J gene TRBJ2-5; D is unclear. CDR1 and CDR2 (germline): DFQATT, SNEGSKA (reference sequence). This CDR3 region has 11 residues. V shed 8 bases and J shed 5 bases, with 12 bases lying between them. The CDR3 loop is CSINPFETQYF. The CDR3 nucleotides read TGCAGTATTAACCCATTTGAGACCCAGTACTTC.

J is TRBJ2-5 and V is TRBV18; D perhaps matches TRBD2 (5 bases). Deletions cut 3 bases from V and 5 bases from J, with 16 bases between. The CDR3 covers 15 residues. Germline V gives CDR1 KGHSH, CDR2 LQKENI. The CDR3 protein is CASSPRETMGETQYF. CDR3 DNA sequence: TGTGCCAGCTCACCCCGGGAAACGATGGGGGAGACCCAGTACTTC. Supplemented by reference TRBV18 and TRBJ2-5, the full variable domain reads NAGVMQNPRHLVRRRGQEARLRCSPMKGHSHVYWYRQLPEEGLKFMVYLQKENIIDESGMPKERFSAEFPKEGPSILRIQQVVRGDSAAYFCASSPRETMGETQYFGPGTRLLVL.

This clone was observed a handful of times. The V and J genes are TRBV2 and TRBJ1-4; no firm D call. Germline V gene lookup returns CDR1 SNHLY and CDR2 FYNNEI. The CDR3 has 12 residues. Trimming took 6 bases from V and 2 from J, leaving 4 bases between them. The CDR3 region is CASRQTNEKLFF. The CDR3 coding sequence is TGTGCCAGCAGACAGACTAATGAAAAACTGTTTTTT.

The chain employs TRBV7-2 and TRBJ2-5; TRBD1 or TRBD2 may be the D gene (5 bases each). The germline V and J ends were trimmed by 5 bases and 5 bases, with 21 bases remaining between them. The CDR3 is made up of 16 amino acids. CDR1 and CDR2 (germline): SGHTA, FQGNSA. The CDR3, as DNA: TGTGCCAGCAGCCCTCGGGTGATAGGGGAGCAGGAGACCCAGTACTTC. Translation gives CASSPRVIGEQETQYF.

This clone was counted a few times. In nucleotides, the CDR3 is TGTGCCAGCAGTCCAGGGACAGGGGTCACTGAAGCTTTCTTT. This sequence encodes CASSPGTGVTEAFF. The V gene is TRBV28, the J gene TRBJ1-1, with 10 bases matching TRBD1. The CDR3 length is 14 residues. Germline CDR1 reads MDHEN; CDR2 reads SYDVKM. V gave up 5 bases and J gave up 4 bases; unmatched junction bases: 4.

This rearrangement joins TRBV7-8 to TRBJ1-6; 9 bases agree with TRBD1. The CDR3 has 17 residues. V dropped 5 bases and J dropped 7; count of bases not matched to a gene: 12. The germline gives CDR1 SGHVS, CDR2 FQNEAQ. The CDR3 coding sequence is TGTGCCAGCAGCGGACAGGGGCCTCCTGTATACAATTCACCCCTCCACTTT. Protein: CASSGQGPPVYNSPLHF.

V usage is TRBV11-1 and J usage is TRBJ1-5; D call uncertain. Trimming left V 6 bases short and J 4 bases short, with 10 bases between. Germline V lookup: CDR1 SGHAT, CDR2 FQDESV (reference sequence). The CDR3 loop spans 13 amino acids. This chain's CDR3 is CASSTDRNQPQHF. The CDR3 nucleotides read TGTGCCAGCAGTACGGACCGAAATCAGCCCCAGCATTTT.

This chain links TRBV6-1 with TRBJ1-2; D ambiguous. The CDR3 sequence is 14 residues long. Trimming pared 2 bases from V and 2 bases from J, leaving 9 bases between. The V gene's germline CDR1 is MNHNS and CDR2 SASEGT. This CDR3 is CASSESEGNYGYTF. As DNA, the CDR3 is TGTGCCAGCAGTGAATCCGAAGGAAACTATGGCTACACCTTC.

V gene TRBV30 combines with J gene TRBJ2-7; D possibly matches TRBD1 or TRBD2 (5 bases each). Trimming removed 8 bases at V and 1 base at J, with 15 bases between. Germline CDR1 reads GTSNPN; CDR2 reads SVGIG (reference sequence). This CDR3 comprises 13 residues. This CDR3 reads CAGASWESYEQYF. In DNA, the CDR3 is TGTGCCGGGGCTAGCTGGGAGTCCTACGAGCAGTACTTC. The entire variable domain, with the rest obtained from reference TRBV30 and TRBJ2-7, is as follows: SQTIHQWPATLVQPVGSPLSLECTVEGTSNPNLYWYRQAAGRGLQLLFYSVGIGQISSEVPQNLSASRPQDRQFILSSKKLLLSDSGFYLCAGASWESYEQYFGPGTRLTVT.

The CDR3 here is CASGQGAGEETQYF. CDR3 in DNA: TGTGCCAGCGGACAGGGGGCCGGGGAGGAGACCCAGTACTTC. V gene TRBV18 combines with J gene TRBJ2-5, with 11 bases that match TRBD1. The CDR3 is made up of 14 amino acids. Germline CDR1 KGHSH, CDR2 LQKENI. Trimming removed 8 bases from V and 5 bases from J; junction bases left unmatched: 7.

V gene TRBV6-6 combines with J gene TRBJ1-5; 8 nucleotides line up with TRBD1. Germline loops: CDR1 MNHNY, CDR2 SVGAGI (reference sequence). CDR3 size: 16 residues. The V gene end was trimmed by 6 bases and the J gene end by 2 bases; junction bases not matched to a gene: 9. CDR3 region: CASSLAGQGGNQPQHF. In nucleotides, the CDR3 is TGTGCCAGCAGCCTTGCCGGACAGGGTGGCAATCAGCCCCAGCATTTT.

This chain joins TRBV30 and TRBJ2-3; 7 bases fit TRBD1. The CDR3 is 14 amino acids. The V segment lost 4 bases and the J segment 3 bases; nucleotides outside the gene matches: 7. The V gene's germline CDR1 is GTSNPN and CDR2 SVGIG (reference sequence). The chain's CDR3 is CAWTIGGWTDTQYF. The CDR3 coding sequence is TGTGCCTGGACGATAGGGGGCTGGACAGATACGCAGTATTTT. Looking up the rest from reference TRBV30 and TRBJ2-3 gives the full variable domain: SQTIHQWPATLVQPVGSPLSLECTVEGTSNPNLYWYRQAAGRGLQLLFYSVGIGQISSEVPQNLSASRPQDRQFILSSKKLLLSDSGFYLCAWTIGGWTDTQYFGPGTRLTVL.

The CDR3 region has the DNA TGTGCCAGCAGTCCCGAGGGCTTATGGGTCTATGGCTACACCTTC. Protein product: CASSPEGLWVYGYTF. The chain has TRBV28 and TRBJ1-2; D call uncertain. Germline lookup yields CDR1 MDHEN and CDR2 SYDVKM. This CDR3 spans 15 amino acids. V shed 5 bases and J shed 4 bases, with 17 bases lying between them.

This clone was detected only a few times. This rearrangement joins TRBV20-1 to TRBJ2-3; D might be TRBD2 (5 bases). Germline CDR1 and CDR2: DFQATT and SNEGSKA (reference sequence). This CDR3 region has 11 residues. CDR3 amino acids: CSVGVTDTQYF. The DNA for the CDR3 is TGCAGCGTCGGGGTGACAGATACGCAGTATTTT.

The J gene is TRBJ2-7, the V gene TRBV6-1; 10 bases align to TRBD1. CDR3 length equals 16 residues. Germline loops: CDR1 MNHNS, CDR2 SASEGT. J lost 0 bases, V lost 3 bases, and 5 bases had no gene match. CDR3 protein: CASSERQGASSYEQYF. CDR3 nucleotide sequence: TGTGCCAGCAGTGAGAGACAGGGGGCGAGCTCCTACGAGCAGTACTTC.

The chain joins TRBV29-1 to TRBJ2-5; the D gene is possibly TRBD1 (5 bases). CDR1 is SQVTM, CDR2 ANQGSEA, per germline. Trimming cost V 7 bases and J 3 bases, with 9 bases left between them. The CDR3 length is 11 residues. The chain's CDR3 is CSAKGEETQYF. CDR3 bases: TGCAGCGCTAAAGGGGAAGAGACCCAGTACTTC.

V usage is TRBV6-5 and J usage is TRBJ2-7, with 7 bases lining up with TRBD1. J lost 5 bases, V lost 0 bases, and 4 bases had no gene match. The CDR3 contains 14 residues. CDR1 and CDR2 from the germline V gene are MNHEY and SVGAGI. CDR3 in amino acids: CASSYSPGGNEQYF. For the CDR3, the DNA is TGTGCCAGCAGTTACTCTCCAGGGGGAAACGAGCAGTACTTC.

This clone was picked up one time. The rearrangement joins TRBV19 to TRBJ2-5, with TRBD2 identical over 7 bases. The CDR3 consists of 15 residues. Germline loops: CDR1 LNHDA, CDR2 SQIVND (reference sequence). With 1 base clipped from V and 1 base from J, the junction kept 3 bases outside the gene matches. In DNA form, the CDR3 reads TGTGCCAGTAGTATAGCCCGGACTAGCCAAGAGACCCAGTACTTC. Protein product: CASSIARTSQETQYF.

The gene calls are TRBV5-1 and TRBJ2-3; 10 bases line up with TRBD2. CDR1 is SGHRS, CDR2 YFSETQ, per germline. CDR3 size: 16 residues. V gave up 2 bases and J gave up 6 bases; unmatched junction bases: 9. The CDR3 bases are TGCGCCAGCAGCTTTAAACCAGCGGGGGGGCCTGATACGCAGTATTTT. Protein product: CASSFKPAGGPDTQYF.

The rearrangement joins TRBV2 to TRBJ2-3; D is unresolved. This CDR3 has 11 amino acids. The V gene's germline CDR1 is SNHLY and CDR2 FYNNEI. The germline V and J ends were trimmed by 4 bases and 5 bases, with 4 bases remaining between them. The CDR3 is CASSAVDTQYF. In nucleotides, the CDR3 is TGTGCCAGCAGTGCGGTAGATACGCAGTATTTT.

The chain links TRBV30 to TRBJ2-2; 7 nucleotides align to TRBD1. The CDR3 extends over 15 amino acids. Looked up from germline, CDR1 is GTSNPN and CDR2 is SVGIG (reference sequence). The junction had 6 bases not matched to a gene; V was cut back by 5 bases and J by 0 bases. The CDR3 is CAWDLGTANTGELFF. CDR3 in DNA: TGTGCCTGGGACCTAGGGACAGCGAACACCGGGGAGCTGTTTTTT.

The J gene is TRBJ2-2, the V gene TRBV19, with 9 bases that match TRBD1. The germline V gene has CDR1 LNHDA and CDR2 SQIVND (reference sequence). V lost 4 bases and J lost 6; bases outside the gene matches: 6. This CDR3 region has 15 residues. CDR3 amino acids: CASSKDRGSAGELFF. Here the CDR3 DNA reads TGTGCCAGTAGTAAGGACAGGGGATCGGCCGGGGAGCTGTTTTTT.

V gene TRBV2 combines with J gene TRBJ2-2; 7 bases align to TRBD1. Trimming removed 6 bases from V and 3 bases from J; junction bases left unmatched: 4. Per germline, CDR1 SNHLY and CDR2 FYNNEI. This CDR3 contains 14 residues. The CDR3 DNA follows: TGTGCCAGCAGGCCACAGGGGCACACCGGGGAGCTGTTTTTT. Its protein is CASRPQGHTGELFF.

This clone was detected once. The same CDR3 is also encoded by other DNA sequences in this sample. This rearrangement joins TRBV7-2 to TRBJ2-4; no reliable D call. The V end lost 5 bases, the J end lost 1 base, and 9 bases lay between the germline ends. This CDR3 region has 14 residues. Per germline, CDR1 SGHTA and CDR2 FQGNSA. The CDR3 DNA is TGTGCCAGCAGCCTCGCGGCTGCCAAAAACATTCAGTACTTC. Translation: CASSLAAAKNIQYF.

The chain combines TRBV2 with TRBJ2-3; unclear D gene. The CDR3 covers 15 residues. The V gene's germline CDR1 is SNHLY and CDR2 FYNNEI. V lost 4 bases and J lost 0, with 11 bases in between. The CDR3 spells CASSVEPLSTDTQYF. As DNA, the CDR3 is TGTGCCAGCAGTGTTGAGCCCCTGAGCACAGATACGCAGTATTTT.

This chain's CDR3 is CASSMLYRANYGYTF. For the CDR3, the DNA is TGTGCCAGCAGTATGCTTTACAGGGCAAACTATGGCTACACCTTC. V is TRBV2 and J is TRBJ1-2; D may be TRBD1 (6 bases). Looked up from germline, CDR1 is SNHLY and CDR2 is FYNNEI. Trimming cost V 5 bases and J 2 bases, with 15 bases left between them. This CDR3 is built from 15 residues.

This clone was recorded a few times. The CDR3 spells CASSTLGTGLGNQPQHF. In nucleotides, the CDR3 is TGTGCCAGTAGTACCCTAGGGACAGGTTTAGGCAATCAGCCCCAGCATTTT. V usage is TRBV19 and J usage is TRBJ1-5; 8 positions agree with TRBD1. Trimming removed 4 bases from V and 2 bases from J; junction bases left unmatched: 10. The CDR3 extends over 17 amino acids. Germline CDR1 LNHDA, CDR2 SQIVND (reference sequence).

V usage is TRBV25-1 and J usage is TRBJ2-1; no definite D call. Trimming left V 8 bases short and J 0 bases short, with 14 bases between. Germline CDR1 and CDR2: MGHDK and SYGVNS. The CDR3 spans 15 residues. The CDR3 region has the DNA TGTGCCAGCGAACCTTACTCTGGCTCCTACAATGAGCAGTTCTTC. Protein: CASEPYSGSYNEQFF.

This chain uses TRBV20-1 with TRBJ1-2; no definite D call. Trimming cost V 5 bases and J 6 bases, with 10 bases left between them. Per the germline V gene, CDR1 is DFQATT and CDR2 is SNEGSKA (reference sequence). This CDR3 region has 11 residues. CDR3 bases: TGCAGTGCTCACAGATTCGATGGCTACACCTTC. It translates to CSAHRFDGYTF.

This clone was detected only a few times. The chain recombines TRBV2 with TRBJ1-6; D gene ambiguous. Germline CDR1 reads SNHLY; CDR2 reads FYNNEI. This CDR3 region has 11 residues. Trimming took 4 bases from V and 11 from J, leaving 6 bases between them. CDR3 sequence (DNA): TGTGCCAGCAGTGGGAGGACACCCCTCCACTTT. Amino acid sequence: CASSGRTPLHF.

The V call is TRBV7-9, the J call TRBJ1-4; D is unclear. Germline V CDR1 and CDR2: SEHNR, FQNEAQ (reference sequence). CDR3 length: 14 residues. V was clipped by 2 bases and J by 4 bases, with 8 bases between them. The CDR3 sequence: CASSLLTGNEKLFF. The DNA for the CDR3 is TGTGCCAGCAGCTTACTGACCGGTAATGAAAAACTGTTTTTT.

CDR3 residues: CASSQEYTNTGELFF. As DNA, the CDR3 is TGCGCCAGCAGCCAAGAGTATACGAACACCGGGGAGCTGTTTTTT. V is TRBV4-1 and J is TRBJ2-2; D is uncertain. V lost 0 bases and J 0 bases, leaving 5 bases between the germline ends. The CDR3 consists of 15 residues. CDR1 is MGHRA, CDR2 YSYEKL, per germline.